The 18 T cell receptor beta chains below all came from one sample that was sequenced in a study of blood T cell repertoires in COVID-19. Assay used: immunoSEQ multiplex PCR; TCRdb lists only in-frame clones, some missing. The sample holds 120,000 or so clones, 88% seen once. Sequenced material: peripheral blood. These receptors all stem from a human donor in a cohort sampled during active COVID-19.

The genes are TRBV6-6 and TRBJ1-6; 7 positions agree with TRBD1. CDR1 MNHNY and CDR2 SVGAGI come from the germline V gene (reference sequence). The CDR3 totals 14 residues. V gave up 8 bases and J gave up 2 bases; unmatched junction bases: 3. The CDR3 sequence is CASGTDTYNSPLHF. CDR3 nucleotide sequence: TGTGCCAGCGGGACAGACACCTATAATTCACCCCTCCACTTT.

The rearrangement joins TRBV27 to TRBJ1-6; TRBD1 agrees at 9 bases. The V and J ends lost 3 bases and 10 bases, in that order; junction bases with no gene match: 13. This CDR3 contains 17 residues. The V gene's germline CDR1 is MNHEY and CDR2 SMNVEV (reference sequence). This chain's CDR3 is CASSFIRPGQGGSPLHF. CDR3 nucleotide sequence: TGTGCCAGCAGTTTTATACGGCCGGGACAGGGAGGATCACCCCTCCACTTT.

The chain links TRBV3-1 (or the pseudogene TRBV3-2) to TRBJ1-2; 8 bases are a match to TRBD1. This CDR3 region has 14 residues. Germline V gene sequence: CDR1 LGHDT, CDR2 YNNKEL (reference sequence). After removal of 1 base from V and 3 bases from J, the junction contained 1 base not matched to a gene. In DNA form, the CDR3 reads TGTGCCAGCAGCCAAGGGGGACAGGACTATGGCTACACCTTC. The encoded protein is CASSQGGQDYGYTF.

The chain's CDR3 is CASSQIQGAEEAFF. The CDR3 DNA is TGTGCCAGCAGCCAAATACAGGGGGCTGAGGAAGCTTTCTTT. This chain connects TRBV4-2 to TRBJ1-1; 9 bases map to TRBD1. This CDR3 comprises 14 residues. From germline, CDR1 is LGHNA and CDR2 YNFKEQ. The J segment lost 8 bases and the V segment lost 2 bases, leaving 6 bases of the junction unmatched.

The V gene is TRBV6-5, the J gene TRBJ2-1, with 9 bases fitting TRBD2. After removal of 6 bases from V and 3 bases from J, the junction contained 3 bases not matched to a gene. CDR1 and CDR2 from the germline V gene are MNHEY and SVGAGI. The CDR3 contains 14 residues. The CDR3 sequence: CASRKRGDYNEQFF. The CDR3 bases are TGTGCCAGCAGAAAGCGGGGGGACTACAATGAGCAGTTCTTC.

The chain links TRBV16 to TRBJ1-2, with TRBD1 as a possible D gene (6 bases). Looked up from germline, CDR1 is KGHSY and CDR2 is FQNENV. V dropped 1 base and J dropped 0 bases, with 18 bases sitting between them. The CDR3 is 18 residues long. CDR3 nucleotides: TGTGCCAGCAGCCAATGGGCTCTCCCCAGGGGAACTAACTATGGCTACACCTTC. Its translation is CASSQWALPRGTNYGYTF.

V gene TRBV5-1 combines with J gene TRBJ1-1; D is uncertain. The CDR3 is 13 amino acids. The germline V and J ends were trimmed by 2 bases and 0 bases, with 5 bases remaining between them. In germline, CDR1 is SGHRS, CDR2 YFSETQ. The chain's CDR3 is CASSFLLNTEAFF. Here the CDR3 DNA reads TGCGCCAGCAGCTTCTTGTTGAACACTGAAGCTTTCTTT.

The V and J genes are TRBV4-1 and TRBJ2-3; TRBD1 agrees at 9 bases. The V gene end was trimmed by 5 bases and the J gene end by 6 bases; junction bases not matched to a gene: 12. This CDR3 has 16 residues. Germline lookup yields CDR1 MGHRA and CDR2 YSYEKL. For the CDR3, the DNA is TGCGCCAGCAGCTATTCTCCCCGGGACAGGGCTGATACGCAGTATTTT. This encodes CASSYSPRDRADTQYF.

V and J are TRBV14 and TRBJ2-1; the match to TRBD1 covers 7 bases. The CDR3 is made up of 16 amino acids. The germline gives CDR1 SGHDN, CDR2 FVKESK. Trimming removed 1 base from V and 10 bases from J; junction bases left unmatched: 13. The CDR3 DNA reads TGTGCCAGCAGCCAAGGTAGGACAGGCCTCCTGAGGGAGCAGTTCTTC. It translates to CASSQGRTGLLREQFF.

This clone was detected a few times. The CDR3 sequence: CASSSKEGPTNTIYF. Here the CDR3 DNA reads TGTGCCAGCAGTTCGAAGGAGGGACCTACGAACACCATATATTTT. This chain uses TRBV7-9 with TRBJ1-3, with D possibly matching TRBD1 (5 bases). Germline-derived CDR1 and CDR2 are SEHNR and FQNEAQ (reference sequence). The CDR3 is 15 residues long. V was shortened by 6 bases and J by 7 bases, with 19 bases between the two germline ends.

J is TRBJ2-3 and V is TRBV5-6; no firm D call. CDR1 and CDR2 from the germline V gene are SGHDT and YYEEEE. V was cut by 1 base and J by 2 bases, with 11 bases left in between. The CDR3 consists of 15 residues. CDR3 coding DNA: TGTGCCAGCAGCTTGACAGCTCAGTACACAGATACGCAGTATTTT. Its protein is CASSLTAQYTDTQYF.

Details on this clone: Different DNA sequences within this sample yield the same CDR3. The CDR3, as DNA: TGCGCCAGCAGCCAAGTTTCTAGCGGTAGGAGCTCCTACGAGCAGTACTTC. This translates into CASSQVSSGRSSYEQYF. The chain is built from TRBV4-1 and TRBJ2-7, with 7 bases aligning to TRBD2. Germline CDR1 is MGHRA and CDR2 is YSYEKL. V dropped 1 base and J dropped 0; count of bases not matched to a gene: 9. The CDR3 is 17 residues long.

The genes are TRBV27 and TRBJ1-5; D remains ambiguous. Germline CDR1 reads MNHEY; CDR2 reads SMNVEV (reference sequence). This CDR3 is built from 14 residues. V was pared by 2 bases and J by 3 bases, with 8 bases between. In DNA form, the CDR3 reads TGTGCCAGCAGTTTACAGAATAACAATCAGCCCCAGCATTTT. Translated, it gives CASSLQNNNQPQHF.

The rearrangement uses TRBV7-2 and TRBJ2-4; 10 bases align to TRBD2. V was clipped by 0 bases and J by 5 bases; unmatched bases: 10. The CDR3 is 18 amino acids. Germline V lookup: CDR1 SGHTA, CDR2 FQGNSA. This CDR3 reads CASSLATSGINPENIQYF. The CDR3 DNA is TGTGCCAGCAGCTTAGCTACTAGCGGGATTAATCCGGAAAACATTCAGTACTTC.

V gene TRBV27 combines with J gene TRBJ2-1, with TRBD2 matching over 8 bases. Trimming cost V 4 bases and J 3 bases; bases outside gene matches: 8. The CDR3 runs 16 residues. The germline CDR1 and CDR2 sequences are MNHEY and SMNVEV (reference sequence). CDR3 in amino acids: CASSSGLAGYYNEQFF. CDR3 in DNA: TGTGCCAGCAGTTCAGGCCTAGCGGGTTACTACAATGAGCAGTTCTTC.

The chain couples TRBV4-1 to TRBJ1-5, with a weak D call TRBD1 (6 bases). The germline CDR1 and CDR2 sequences are MGHRA and YSYEKL. Trimming shortened V by 2 bases and J by 2 bases, and 16 bases separated the two germline ends. The length of the CDR3 is 17 residues. This CDR3 reads CASSQQPGGAGNQPQHF. The CDR3, as DNA: TGCGCCAGCAGCCAACAGCCTGGGGGGGCCGGCAATCAGCCCCAGCATTTT.

The V call is TRBV2, the J call TRBJ1-6; TRBD1 is a possible D gene (5 bases). V lost 6 bases, J lost 10 bases, and 13 bases lay in between. The length of the CDR3 is 13 residues. The germline CDR1 and CDR2 sequences are SNHLY and FYNNEI. The DNA for the CDR3 is TGTGCCAGCAGAAGAGGGAGGGACTCACCCCTCCACTTT. It is translated as CASRRGRDSPLHF.

This CDR3 is CASSPGTSGTDIQYF. Written as DNA, the CDR3 is TGTGCCAGCAGCCCCGGGACTAGCGGGACGGACATTCAGTACTTC. The chain recombines TRBV7-2 with TRBJ2-4; TRBD2 aligns across 13 bases. The ends lost 5 bases at V and 8 bases at J; junction bases unmatched: 6. In germline, CDR1 is SGHTA, CDR2 FQGNSA. CDR3 length equals 15 residues.